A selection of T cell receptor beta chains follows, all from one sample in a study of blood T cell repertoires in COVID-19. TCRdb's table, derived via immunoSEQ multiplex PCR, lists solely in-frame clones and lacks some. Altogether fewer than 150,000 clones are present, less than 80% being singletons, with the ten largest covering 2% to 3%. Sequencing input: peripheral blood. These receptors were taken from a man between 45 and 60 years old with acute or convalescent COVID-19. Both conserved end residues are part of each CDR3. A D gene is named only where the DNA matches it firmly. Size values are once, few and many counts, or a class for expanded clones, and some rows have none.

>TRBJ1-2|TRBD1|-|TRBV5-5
CASSGAGTGYGYTF
TGTGCCAGCAGCGGGGCCGGGACAGGGTATGGCTACACCTTC
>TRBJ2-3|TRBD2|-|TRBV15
CATTTGLETDTQYF
TGTGCCACCACCACCGGACTAGAAACAGATACGCAGTATTTT
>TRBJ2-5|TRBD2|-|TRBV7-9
CASSPWRGVTQETQYF
TGTGCCAGCAGCCCATGGCGGGGGGTGACCCAAGAGACCCAGTACTTC
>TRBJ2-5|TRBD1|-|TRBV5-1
CASSRRDRGTETQYF
TGCGCCAGCAGCCGGCGGGACAGGGGTACGGAGACCCAGTACTTC
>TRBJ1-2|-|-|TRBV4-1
CASSQVLPRQGEGYTF
TGCGCCAGCAGCCAAGTCCTCCCAAGGCAGGGCGAGGGCTACACCTTC
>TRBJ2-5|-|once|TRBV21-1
CASRGRVYQETQYF
TGTGCCAGCAGGGGCAGGGTGTATCAAGAGACCCAGTACTTC
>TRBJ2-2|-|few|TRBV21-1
CASSLERSYTGELFF
TGTGCCAGCAGCCTCGAGAGGTCATACACCGGGGAGCTGTTTTTT
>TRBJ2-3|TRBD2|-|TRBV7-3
CASSSSGASTDTQYF
TGTGCCAGCAGCTCTAGCGGGGCTAGCACAGATACGCAGTATTTT
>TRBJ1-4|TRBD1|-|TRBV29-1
CSVEGTGPNEKLFF
TGCAGCGTTGAAGGGACAGGGCCTAATGAAAAACTGTTTTTT
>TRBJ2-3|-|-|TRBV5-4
CASSLATGYTDTQYF
TGTGCCAGCAGCTTGGCCACGGGGTACACAGATACGCAGTATTTT
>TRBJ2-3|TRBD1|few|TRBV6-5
CASIRDRGTDTQYF
TGTGCCAGCATCCGGGACAGGGGCACAGATACGCAGTATTTT
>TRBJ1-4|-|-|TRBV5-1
CASSHKRETGEKLFF
TGCGCCAGCAGCCACAAAAGGGAAACGGGGGAAAAACTGTTTTTT
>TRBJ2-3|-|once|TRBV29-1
CSVDSRGITDTQYF
TGCAGCGTTGATAGTCGCGGGATAACAGATACGCAGTATTTT
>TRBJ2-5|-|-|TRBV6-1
CASSERGGGETQYF
TGTGCCAGCAGTGAACGCGGGGGCGGAGAGACCCAGTACTTC
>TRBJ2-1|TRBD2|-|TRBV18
CASSPRRRLAGDLYNEQFF
TGTGCCAGCTCACCACGCCGCCGACTAGCGGGAGATTTGTACAATGAGCAGTTCTTC
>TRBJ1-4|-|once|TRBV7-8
CASSFSRQNEKLFF
TGTGCCAGCAGCTTTTCGCGACAGAATGAAAAACTGTTTTTT
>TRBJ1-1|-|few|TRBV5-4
CASSLAGNTEAFF
TGTGCCAGCAGCTTGGCGGGGAACACTGAAGCTTTCTTT
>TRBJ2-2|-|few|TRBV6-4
CASSDSTGTGELFF
TGTGCCAGCAGTGACTCGACAGGCACCGGGGAGCTGTTTTTT
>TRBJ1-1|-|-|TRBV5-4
CASSLEVGGTFTEAFF
TGTGCCAGCAGCTTGGAAGTCGGCGGGACCTTCACTGAAGCTTTCTTT
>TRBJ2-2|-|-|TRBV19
CASSIDLRGRGELFF
TGTGCCAGTAGTATAGATCTCAGGGGCCGGGGGGAGCTGTTTTTT
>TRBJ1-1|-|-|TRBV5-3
CARRVRRGVGNTEAFF
TGTGCCAGAAGAGTACGCAGGGGAGTAGGGAACACTGAAGCTTTCTTT
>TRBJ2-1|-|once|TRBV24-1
CATSDTTYNEQFF
TGTGCCACCAGTGATACGACATACAATGAGCAGTTCTTC
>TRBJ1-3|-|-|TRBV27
CASSPMREAGNTIYF
TGTGCCAGCAGTCCCATGCGGGAGGCTGGAAACACCATATATTTT
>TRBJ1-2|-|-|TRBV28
CASSLVREDGYTF
TGTGCCAGCAGTTTAGTCAGGGAAGATGGCTACACCTTC
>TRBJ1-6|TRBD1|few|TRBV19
CASSIGTGGSPLHF
TGTGCCAGTAGTATTGGAACAGGGGGTTCACCCCTCCACTTT
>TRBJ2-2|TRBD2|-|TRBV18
CASSPRFAGGQVAGELFF
TGTGCCAGCTCACCACGATTTGCGGGGGGCCAAGTAGCCGGGGAGCTGTTTTTT
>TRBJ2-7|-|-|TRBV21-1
CASIKSAGTSGSSPSYEQYF
TGTGCCAGCATCAAAAGTGCGGGGACTAGCGGGAGTTCCCCCTCCTACGAGCAGTACTTC
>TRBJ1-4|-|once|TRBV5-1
CASSLGRNGEKLFF
TGCGCCAGCAGCTTGGGCAGGAATGGAGAAAAACTGTTTTTT
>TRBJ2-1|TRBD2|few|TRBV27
CAAKGTSGNNEQFF
TGTGCCGCCAAGGGGACTAGCGGGAACAATGAGCAGTTCTTC
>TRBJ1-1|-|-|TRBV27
CASVYRTEAFF
TGTGCCAGCGTCTACAGGACTGAAGCTTTCTTT
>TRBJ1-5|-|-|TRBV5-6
CASKVSGVGQPQHF
TGTGCCAGCAAGGTCTCAGGGGTTGGTCAGCCCCAGCATTTT
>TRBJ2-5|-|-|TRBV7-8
CASSPRQELETQYF
TGTGCCAGCAGCCCGCGACAGGAGTTGGAGACCCAGTACTTC
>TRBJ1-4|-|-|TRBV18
CASSPDTTNEKLFF
TGTGCCAGCTCACCGGACACAACTAATGAAAAACTGTTTTTT
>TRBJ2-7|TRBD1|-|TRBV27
CASRRQGPRDEQYF
TGTGCCAGCAGACGACAGGGGCCAAGGGACGAGCAGTACTTC
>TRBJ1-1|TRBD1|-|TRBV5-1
CASSLAGTGYTTEAFF
TGCGCCAGCAGCTTGGCCGGGACAGGGTATACCACTGAAGCTTTCTTT
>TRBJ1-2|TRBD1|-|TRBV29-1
CSVDLTGVEGYTF
TGCAGCGTTGATCTGACAGGGGTGGAGGGCTACACCTTC
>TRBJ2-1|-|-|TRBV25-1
CASSDPQYNEQFF
TGTGCCAGCAGTGATCCACAATACAATGAGCAGTTCTTC